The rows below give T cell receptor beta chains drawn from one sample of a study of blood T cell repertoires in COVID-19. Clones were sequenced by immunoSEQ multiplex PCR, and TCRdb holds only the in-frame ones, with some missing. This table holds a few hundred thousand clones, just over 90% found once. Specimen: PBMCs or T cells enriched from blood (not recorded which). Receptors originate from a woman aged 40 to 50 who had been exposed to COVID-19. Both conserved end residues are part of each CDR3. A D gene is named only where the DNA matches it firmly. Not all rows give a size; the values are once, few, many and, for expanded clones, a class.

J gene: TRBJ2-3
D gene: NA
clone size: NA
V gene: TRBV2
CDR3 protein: CASIQQGLSPDTQYF
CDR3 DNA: TGTGCCAGCATACAACAGGGCCTTAGCCCAGATACGCAGTATTTT

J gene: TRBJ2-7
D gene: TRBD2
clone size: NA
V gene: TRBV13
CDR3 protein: CASSSQDPGTSAAYEQYF
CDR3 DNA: TGTGCCAGCAGCTCACAAGACCCTGGGACTAGCGCTGCCTACGAGCAGTACTTC

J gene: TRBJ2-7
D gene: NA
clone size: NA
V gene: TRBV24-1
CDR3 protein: CATSDLVREARLSEQYF
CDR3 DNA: TGTGCCACCAGTGATTTGGTACGAGAGGCAAGGTTATCCGAGCAGTACTTC

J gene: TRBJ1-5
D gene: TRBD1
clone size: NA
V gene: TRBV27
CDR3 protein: CASSWGQGDQPQHF
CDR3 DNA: TGTGCCAGCAGTTGGGGACAGGGAGATCAGCCCCAGCATTTT

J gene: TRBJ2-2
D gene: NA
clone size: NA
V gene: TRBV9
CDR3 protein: CASSTTGIGELFF
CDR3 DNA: TGTGCCAGCAGCACAACAGGGATCGGGGAGCTGTTTTTT

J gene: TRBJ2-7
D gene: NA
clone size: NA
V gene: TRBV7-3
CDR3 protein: CASSFFVGRPYSHEQYF
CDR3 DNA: TGTGCCAGCAGCTTCTTCGTCGGCAGGCCCTATTCCCACGAGCAGTACTTC

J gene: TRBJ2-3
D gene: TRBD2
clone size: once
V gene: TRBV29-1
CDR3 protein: CSVVGGSPDTQYF
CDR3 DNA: TGCAGCGTTGTGGGAGGGAGCCCCGATACGCAGTATTTT

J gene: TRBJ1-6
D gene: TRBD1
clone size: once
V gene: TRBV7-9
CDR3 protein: CASSLGDRNNSPLHF
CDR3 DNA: TGTGCCAGCAGCTTAGGGGACAGGAATAATTCACCCCTCCACTTT

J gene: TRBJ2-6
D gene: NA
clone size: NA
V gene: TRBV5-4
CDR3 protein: CASSLPARAAGANVLTF
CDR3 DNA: TGTGCCAGCAGCTTGCCCGCCAGGGCCGCTGGGGCCAACGTCCTGACTTTC

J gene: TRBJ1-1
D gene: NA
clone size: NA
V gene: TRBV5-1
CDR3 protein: CASSLVAQADTEAFF
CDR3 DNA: TGCGCCAGCAGCTTGGTAGCGCAGGCTGACACTGAAGCTTTCTTT

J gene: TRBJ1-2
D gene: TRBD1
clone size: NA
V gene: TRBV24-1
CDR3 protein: CATSDPDRDGYTF
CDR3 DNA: TGTGCCACCAGTGACCCTGACAGGGACGGCTACACCTTC

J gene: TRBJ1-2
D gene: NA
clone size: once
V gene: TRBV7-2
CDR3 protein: CASSPRGGYGYTF
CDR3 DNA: TGTGCCAGCAGCCCCCGGGGGGGCTATGGCTACACCTTC

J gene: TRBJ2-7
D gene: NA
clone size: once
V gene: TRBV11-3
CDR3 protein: CASSLPRAYSYEQYF
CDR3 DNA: TGTGCCAGCAGCTTGCCGCGGGCCTACTCCTACGAGCAGTACTTC

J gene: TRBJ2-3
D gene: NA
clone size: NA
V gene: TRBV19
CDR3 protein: CASSPRGASTDTQYF
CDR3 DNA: TGTGCCAGTAGCCCCAGGGGGGCGAGCACAGATACGCAGTATTTT

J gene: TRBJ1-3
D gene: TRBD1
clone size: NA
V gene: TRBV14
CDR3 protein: CASSRFGQGFGNTIYF
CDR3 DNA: TGTGCCAGCAGCCGTTTCGGACAGGGGTTTGGAAACACCATATATTTT

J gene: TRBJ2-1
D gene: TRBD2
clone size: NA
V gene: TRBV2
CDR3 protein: CASRPSGTSGQYNEQFF
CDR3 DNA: TGTGCCAGCAGACCCTCCGGGACTAGCGGTCAATACAATGAGCAGTTCTTC

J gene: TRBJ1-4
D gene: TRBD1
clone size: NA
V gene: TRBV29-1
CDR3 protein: CSVERQGEEKLFF
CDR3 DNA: TGCAGCGTAGAACGGCAGGGGGAAGAAAAACTGTTTTTT

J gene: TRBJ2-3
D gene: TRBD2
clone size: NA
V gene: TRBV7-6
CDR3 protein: CASSSASGRNTQYF
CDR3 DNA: TGTGCCAGCAGCTCGGCTAGCGGGAGAAATACGCAGTATTTT

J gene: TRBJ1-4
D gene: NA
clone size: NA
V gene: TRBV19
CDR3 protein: CASSIRGVGEKLFF
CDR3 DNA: TGTGCCAGTAGTATCCGGGGTGTTGGCGAAAAACTGTTTTTT

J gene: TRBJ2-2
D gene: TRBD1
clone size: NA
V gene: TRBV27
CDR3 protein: CAVKQGATTGELFF
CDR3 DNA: TGTGCCGTTAAGCAGGGGGCTACTACCGGGGAGCTGTTTTTT

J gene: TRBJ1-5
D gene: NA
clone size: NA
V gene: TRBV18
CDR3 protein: CASSPEQVLNQPQHF
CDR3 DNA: TGTGCCAGCTCACCGGAACAGGTCCTAAATCAGCCCCAGCATTTT

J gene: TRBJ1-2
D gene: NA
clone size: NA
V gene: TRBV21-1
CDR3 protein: CASKHYLGQGGGYTF
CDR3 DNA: TGTGCCAGTAAACATTATTTGGGACAGGGGGGCGGCTACACCTTC

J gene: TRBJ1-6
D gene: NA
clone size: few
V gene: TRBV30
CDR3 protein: CAWSDRVDSPLHF
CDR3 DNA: TGTGCCTGGAGTGACAGGGTCGATTCACCCCTCCACTTT

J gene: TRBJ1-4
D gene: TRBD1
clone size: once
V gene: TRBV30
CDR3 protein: CAWRSGQATNEKLFF
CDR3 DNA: TGTGCCTGGAGAAGCGGACAGGCAACTAATGAAAAACTGTTTTTT

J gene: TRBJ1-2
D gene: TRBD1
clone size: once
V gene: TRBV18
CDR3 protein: CASSPLGTGDYGYTF
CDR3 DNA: TGTGCCAGCTCACCACTGGGGACAGGGGACTATGGCTACACCTTC

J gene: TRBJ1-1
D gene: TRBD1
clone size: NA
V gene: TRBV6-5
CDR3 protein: CASSFSRQGNTEAFF
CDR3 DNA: TGTGCCAGCAGTTTCTCAAGACAGGGGAACACTGAAGCTTTCTTT

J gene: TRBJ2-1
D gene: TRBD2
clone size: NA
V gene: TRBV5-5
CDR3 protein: CASSFGLVRPAEQFF
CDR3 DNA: TGTGCCAGCAGCTTTGGACTAGTTCGTCCCGCTGAGCAGTTCTTC

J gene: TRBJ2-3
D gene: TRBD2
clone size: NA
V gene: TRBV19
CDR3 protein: CASSFSLAGQTDTQYF
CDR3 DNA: TGTGCCAGTAGCTTCAGCCTAGCGGGACAAACAGATACGCAGTATTTT

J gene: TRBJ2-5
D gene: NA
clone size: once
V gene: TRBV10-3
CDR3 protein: CAISPQGQETQYF
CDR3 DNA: TGTGCCATCAGCCCCCAGGGACAAGAGACCCAGTACTTC

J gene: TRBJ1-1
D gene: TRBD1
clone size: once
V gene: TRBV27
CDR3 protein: CASTPQRTGDLMNTEAFF
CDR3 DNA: TGTGCCAGCACCCCCCAACGGACAGGGGACCTCATGAACACTGAAGCTTTCTTT

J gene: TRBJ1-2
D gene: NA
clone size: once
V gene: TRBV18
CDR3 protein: CASSPTDGGLYGYTF
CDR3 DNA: TGTGCCAGCTCACCAACGGACGGCGGGCTCTATGGCTACACCTTC

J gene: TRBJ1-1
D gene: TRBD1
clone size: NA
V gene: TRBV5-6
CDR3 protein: CASSLGQGTLETEAFF
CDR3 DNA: TGTGCCAGCAGCTTGGGACAGGGGACCCTGGAGACTGAAGCTTTCTTT

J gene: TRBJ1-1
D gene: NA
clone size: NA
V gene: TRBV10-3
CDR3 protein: CAISKDSTEAFF
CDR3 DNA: TGTGCCATCAGCAAGGACTCCACTGAAGCTTTCTTT

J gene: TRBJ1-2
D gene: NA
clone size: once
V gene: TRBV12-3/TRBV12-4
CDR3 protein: CASSLDSYGYTF
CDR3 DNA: TGTGCCAGCAGCCTTGACAGCTATGGCTACACCTTC

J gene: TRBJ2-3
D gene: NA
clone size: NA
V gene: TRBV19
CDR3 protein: CASSIWTASTDTQYF
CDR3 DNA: TGTGCCAGTAGTATATGGACTGCTAGCACAGATACGCAGTATTTT

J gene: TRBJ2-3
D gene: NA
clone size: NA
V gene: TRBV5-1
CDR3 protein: CASSLESGDTQYF
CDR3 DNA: TGCGCCAGCAGCTTGGAGTCCGGAGATACGCAGTATTTT

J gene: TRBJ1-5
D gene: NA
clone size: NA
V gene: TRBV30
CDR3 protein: CAWSPKGGRQPQHF
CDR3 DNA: TGTGCCTGGAGTCCGAAGGGGGGGCGTCAGCCCCAGCATTTT

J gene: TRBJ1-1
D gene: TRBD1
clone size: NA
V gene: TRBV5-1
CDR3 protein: CASSTPQGGRTEAFF
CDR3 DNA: TGCGCCAGCAGCACCCCACAGGGGGGGAGGACTGAAGCTTTCTTT

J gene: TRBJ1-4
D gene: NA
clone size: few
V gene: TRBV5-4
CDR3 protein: CASSLGGAEKLFF
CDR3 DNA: TGTGCCAGCAGCTTAGGGGGGGCTGAAAAACTGTTTTTT

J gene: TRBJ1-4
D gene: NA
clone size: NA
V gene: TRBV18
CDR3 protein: CASSPAEGKNEKLFF
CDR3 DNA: TGTGCCAGCTCACCAGCGGAGGGGAAGAATGAAAAACTGTTTTTT

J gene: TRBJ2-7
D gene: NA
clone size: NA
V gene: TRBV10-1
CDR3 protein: CASSDLQGGVHEQYF
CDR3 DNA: TGCGCCAGCAGTGACTTACAGGGAGGGGTCCACGAGCAGTACTTC